The T cell receptor (beta chain) described here comes from a study of T cell repertoires in cytomegalovirus infection. Study information: Used in the study were CMV epitopes, some recently identified and HLA-C-restricted, others well-studied and HLA-B-restricted. Indications of both CMV infection and matching HLA type were provided by public TCR beta signatures.

Study outcomes and limitations: Clonotypes of TCR beta that were HLA-C-restricted and CMV-specific dominated the ex vivo response.

This clonotype was seen at least ten times. Its target is unknown. The CDR3 spans 19 residues. Germline V gene sequence: CDR1 SGHNT, CDR2 YYREEE (reference sequence). The V end was cut by 4 bases, the J end by 0 bases, with 23 bases between. TCRdb redid the calling of the reads with MiXCR, one entry per CDR3 protein. The sample consists of around 230,000 distinct CDR3 sequences, 30% to 45% of them appearing once. The specimen comprised CD8+ T cells from cultured PBMCs, sampled from culture after CMV antigen stimulation. This chain joins TRBV5-4 and TRBJ2-4, with a tentative D call TRBD1 (6 bases). The sequence was collected from a human donor in good health (CMV status not recorded). Some clones in this sample may be carry-over from other donors' samples. CDR3 region: CASSASPGQTALAKNIQYF. CDR3 nucleotides: TGTGCCAGCAGCGCCTCCCCAGGACAGACAGCCCTAGCCAAAAACATTCAGTACTTC.